This paragraph reports one TCR beta chain. The target antigen is unknown. This specimen belongs to a study of cytomegalovirus exposure and HLA in healthy donors. Study-wide results and limits: Most CMV-associated TCR beta chains appeared HLA-restricted in a later analysis. V- and J-gene trimming in TCR beta was tied to a missense DCLRE1C variant by an analysis performed later. What TCR beta sequences reportedly achieved was accurate prediction of HLA-A and HLA-B alleles in most subjects.

CDR3 length: 12 residues. V gave up 6 bases and J gave up 14 bases, with 17 bases separating them. The germline V gene has CDR1 MNHNS and CDR2 SASEGT. Primers included in the PCR were 60 Vbeta and 13 Jbeta primers. Sequencing used immunoSEQ multiplex PCR; TCRdb keeps in-frame clones, though not all of them. The sample records some 44,000 clones, roughly 90% being singletons. The sequencing input was PBMCs. The chain carries TRBV6-1 and TRBJ2-1; possibly TRBD1 for D (5 bases). This receptor was obtained from a middle-aged woman in good health and CMV-seropositive. In DNA, the CDR3 is TGTGCCAGCAGGGGGCTGGGTTTATTGGAGTTCTTC. Translating it yields CASRGLGLLEFF.